This T cell receptor (beta chain) was recovered during a study of T cells in Graves' hyperthyroidism and ophthalmopathy. TCR beta CDR3 regions were amplified from RNA. A first-round RT-PCR of the TCR CDR3 used the HTBI primer set. TCRdb used MiXCR to reprocess the multiplex PCR reads, holding one entry per CDR3 protein. The sample consists of some 350,000 distinct CDR3 sequences, around 16% of them appearing once. The CDR3 totals 16 residues. Germline V gene data show CDR1 as SGHAT and CDR2 as FQDESV (reference sequence). The germline V and J ends were trimmed by 1 base and 3 bases, with 12 bases remaining between them. This clonotype appeared a single time. A much bigger clone sits one base away, suggesting this may be a read error. The missing conserved phenylalanine or tryptophan at the end of this CDR3 makes a read error likely. Not enrolled were patients with uncontrolled infection, other autoimmune disease, pregnancy or lactation. Ahead of any ophthalmopathy symptoms, the blood sample was obtained at the first diagnosis of hyperthyroidism.

Source material: blood. The chain couples TRBV11-1 to TRBJ2-2, with D possibly called TRBD1 or TRBD2 (5 bases each). The sequence came from a woman aged 18 to 35 with Graves' hyperthyroidism that later progressed to Graves' ophthalmopathy. CDR3 DNA sequence: TGTGCCAGCAGCTTAGAGCGGAGACAGTACACCGGGGAGCTGTTTCTT. It translates to CASSLERRQYTGELFL.